The 14 T cell receptor beta chains in this list originate from one sample, sequenced in a study of T-cell memory formation after mild COVID-19 (dated by TCRdb to 2020 to 2023). Preparation of the library involved 5' RACE. Sequenced using an Illumina NovaSeq 6000. Through fastp at Q25 and MiXCR, TCRdb rebuilt clones from the public reads, retaining in-frame beta chains. CDR3 protein duplicates are merged, each entry listing the most common genes and DNA. The sample records 450,000 to 650,000 distinct CDR3 sequences, about a fifth of which are singletons. The ten most abundant clones make up around 12% of the sample. Sequencing input: PBMCs or a T cell subset sorted from them (not recorded which). These receptors came from an adult woman who had mild COVID-19 (a few samples of this study predate the infection). The sample titles of this study are shuffled in the database, so cell type and time point are left out; the donor was told from shared clones.

The rearrangement links TRBV29-1 to TRBJ1-1, with D unresolved. V lost 7 bases and J lost 3, with 15 bases in between. The CDR3 runs 13 residues. CDR1 and CDR2 (germline): SQVTM, ANQGSEA. The CDR3 nucleotides are TGCAGCGCTACCCCTGTCGGGGACACTGAAGCTTTCTTT. Translating gives CSATPVGDTEAFF.

V usage is TRBV24-1 and J usage is TRBJ1-1; TRBD1 matches at 11 bases. The ends lost 3 bases at V and 6 bases at J; junction bases unmatched: 5. The CDR3 contains 15 residues. CDR1 KGHDR and CDR2 SFDVKD come from the germline V gene. The CDR3 protein is CATSDRTGGRSEAFF. The CDR3 DNA reads as TGTGCCACCAGTGATCGGACAGGGGGCAGGTCTGAAGCTTTCTTT.

Concerning this clonotype: The junction shows a germline mismatch at one end, possibly a read error. The chain has TRBV7-8 and TRBJ1-1; weak D call: TRBD1 (5 bases). This CDR3 spans 12 amino acids. The V gene's germline CDR1 is SGHVS and CDR2 FQNEAQ. CDR3 coding DNA: TGTGCCAGCAGCTTAGGCGGGGGGGACCCACACTTT. Translation gives CASSLGGGDPHF.

The chain uses TRBV25-1 and TRBJ1-1; no clear D gene. This CDR3 contains 14 residues. Trimming took off 1 base at V and 0 bases at J, with 6 bases between the two ends. Germline V gives CDR1 MGHDK, CDR2 SYGVNS. The CDR3, as DNA: TGTGCCAGCAGTGAATGGGAGCTGAACACTGAAGCTTTCTTT. Translating it yields CASSEWELNTEAFF.

This clonotype was found a few times. The rearrangement links TRBV12-3 or TRBV12-4 to TRBJ2-2; TRBD2 aligns across 9 bases. The ends lost 5 bases at V and 3 bases at J; junction bases unmatched: 13. CDR3 length: 18 amino acids. CDR3 nucleotide sequence: TGTGCCAGCAGTGCCGGGACTAGCTCTTCCCTGGACACCGGGGAGCTGTTTTTT. This gives the protein CASSAGTSSSLDTGELFF.

This clonotype was picked up a small number of times. The chain employs TRBV29-1 and TRBJ1-2; TRBD1 aligns across 8 bases. This CDR3 region has 14 residues. Trimming removed 8 bases from V and 2 bases from J; junction bases left unmatched: 10. The germline V gene encodes CDR1 SQVTM and CDR2 ANQGSEA. The CDR3 loop is CSYDKDRVNYGYTF. Written as DNA, the CDR3 is TGCAGCTATGACAAGGACAGGGTGAACTATGGCTACACCTTC.

This clonotype appeared a few times. The V call is TRBV9, the J call TRBJ2-1, with D possibly TRBD1 on 6 matching bases. The CDR3 loop spans 18 amino acids. V was clipped by 0 bases and J by 0 bases, with 16 bases between them. Germline values: CDR1 SGDLS, CDR2 YYNGEE. The CDR3 nucleotides read TGTGCCAGCAGCGTAGTGGGGGCCAGAACGAGCTCCTACAATGAGCAGTTCTTC. Translation: CASSVVGARTSSYNEQFF.

This clonotype came up many times. V usage is TRBV7-3 and J usage is TRBJ1-2; TRBD1 matches 10 bases. CDR1 is SGHTA and CDR2 is FQGTGA in the germline V gene. Unmatched junction bases numbered 8, after V lost 6 bases and J lost 7 bases. The CDR3 is made up of 14 amino acids. The CDR3 coding sequence is TGTGCCAGCAGTTTGACAGGGGGCGGTGCTGGCTACACCTTC. Its translation: CASSLTGGGAGYTF.

This chain uses TRBV24-1 with TRBJ2-3, with D perhaps matching TRBD1 (6 bases). Trimming took 0 bases from V and 4 from J, leaving 16 bases between them. This CDR3 region has 17 residues. The V gene's germline CDR1 is KGHDR and CDR2 SFDVKD. CDR3 coding DNA: TGTGCCACCAGTGATTTGCAAGGGCAGGGGAAGGCAGATACGCAGTATTTT. Translating gives CATSDLQGQGKADTQYF.

The table lists this clonotype with a few counts. The CDR3 nucleotides are TGTGCCAGCAGCAAAGGCGGGAGTGGTTCCGAGCAGTACTTC. Protein: CASSKGGSGSEQYF. The chain employs TRBV5-4 and TRBJ2-7, with TRBD2 matching over 7 bases. The V gene end was trimmed by 4 bases and the J gene end by 6 bases; junction bases not matched to a gene: 10. Germline-derived CDR1 and CDR2 are SGHNT and YYREEE (reference sequence). This CDR3 is 14 amino acids long.

The chain joins TRBV5-1 to TRBJ1-4; possibly TRBD1 for D (6 bases). The germline V gene has CDR1 SGHRS and CDR2 YFSETQ. Trimming stripped 0 bases from V and 6 bases from J, with 12 bases between. This CDR3 has 15 amino acids. The CDR3 DNA reads as TGCGCCAGCAGCTTGGAGCCAGGGGCGGATGAAAAACTGTTTTTT. It translates to CASSLEPGADEKLFF.

This chain joins TRBV27 and TRBJ2-3; possible D gene TRBD2, 6 bases. CDR1 is MNHEY and CDR2 is SMNVEV in the germline V gene (reference sequence). The CDR3 is made up of 19 amino acids. V lost 4 bases and J 2 bases, leaving 25 bases between the germline ends. The CDR3 is CASSSLKHPSAGTTDTQYF. DNA for the CDR3: TGTGCCAGCAGTTCCTTGAAACATCCCTCCGCGGGGACCACAGATACGCAGTATTTT.

The V gene is TRBV5-6, the J gene TRBJ1-6, with 9 bases lining up with TRBD1. There are 16 residues in the CDR3. Trimming at V came to 3 bases and at J to 9 bases, leaving 10 bases not matched to a gene. Per the germline V gene, CDR1 is SGHDT and CDR2 is YYEEEE. CDR3 amino acids: CASSWGPDRGISPLHF. CDR3 coding DNA: TGTGCCAGCAGCTGGGGGCCCGACAGGGGGATTTCACCCCTCCACTTT.

This clonotype showed up just once. The chain uses TRBV4-2 and TRBJ1-4; no firm D call. Trimming removed 1 base from V and 8 bases from J, with 11 bases in between. Germline CDR1 is LGHNA and CDR2 is YNFKEQ. The CDR3 length is 14 residues. The CDR3 here is CASSQGILLEKLFF. Here the CDR3 DNA reads TGTGCCAGCAGCCAAGGCATATTATTAGAAAAACTGTTTTTT.